One sample yielded the 32 T cell receptor beta chains listed below, sequenced in a study of OX40 agonist ivuxolimab in advanced cancers. Clones were read by immunoSEQ multiplex PCR, and TCRdb kept only the in-frame ones, dropping some. The table includes about 77,000 clones, 81% detected once. The sequencing here drew on CD4+ or CD8+ T cells sorted from blood, taken in a trial of the OX40 agonist ivuxolimab. The source is an adult with an advanced solid tumor such as melanoma, head and neck, liver or kidney cancer.

The gene calls are TRBV9 and TRBJ2-5; perhaps TRBD2 as D (7 bases). V was trimmed by 4 bases and J by 7 bases, leaving 20 bases between them. Germline lookup yields CDR1 SGDLS and CDR2 YYNGEE. The CDR3 spans 15 residues. This CDR3 reads CASSPGGGARVTQYF. The CDR3 nucleotides are TGTGCCAGCAGCCCTGGTGGGGGGGCGCGGGTGACCCAGTACTTC. Supplemented by reference TRBV9 and TRBJ2-5, the full variable domain reads DSGVTQTPKHLITATGQRVTLRCSPRSGDLSVYWYQQSLDQGLQFLIQYYNGEERAKGNILERFSAQQFPDLHSELNLSSLELGDSALYFCASSPGGGARVTQYFGPGTRLLVL.

A few counts support this clone. This chain links TRBV7-2 with TRBJ1-2, with TRBD1 as a possible D gene (5 bases). V lost 2 bases and J 4 bases, leaving 8 bases between the germline ends. Per germline, CDR1 SGHTA and CDR2 FQGNSA. This CDR3 is built from 13 residues. CDR3 sequence (DNA): TGTGCCAGCAGCTTACTCGGGGGCTATGGCTACACCTTC. Its protein is CASSLLGGYGYTF.

V and J are TRBV27 and TRBJ2-1; possibly TRBD1 for D (6 bases). The V and J ends lost 0 bases and 8 bases respectively, with 8 bases between them. The CDR3 spans 13 residues. Germline CDR1 and CDR2: MNHEY and SMNVEV (reference sequence). CDR3 sequence reads: CASSLSGGHEQFF. CDR3 in DNA: TGTGCCAGCAGTTTATCTGGGGGCCATGAGCAGTTCTTC.

The J gene is TRBJ2-2, the V gene TRBV30; 9 bases agree with TRBD1. CDR3 size: 15 residues. Trimming took 4 bases from V and 7 from J; bases not matched to a gene: 10. Germline CDR1 GTSNPN, CDR2 SVGIG (reference sequence). The CDR3 sequence: CAWTLPGQGNGELFF. In DNA, the CDR3 is TGTGCCTGGACCCTACCGGGACAGGGTAACGGGGAGCTGTTTTTT.

V is TRBV21-1 and J is TRBJ2-7; TRBD1, the D gene given by the table, was not confirmed from the DNA. TRBV21-1 is given as a pseudogene. The CDR3 contains 10 residues. The CDR3 DNA reads TGTGCCGTTGGGGCTTACGAGCAGTACTTC. This gives the protein CAVGAYEQYF.

J is TRBJ2-2 and V is TRBV27; 7 bases fit TRBD2. The length of the CDR3 is 18 residues. The germline CDR1 and CDR2 sequences are MNHEY and SMNVEV (reference sequence). V lost 7 bases to trimming and J lost 1 base; unmatched junction nucleotides: 15. The CDR3 loop reads CASTSHSRASGNTGELFF. Here the CDR3 DNA reads TGTGCCAGCACCTCCCATTCGCGGGCTAGCGGGAACACCGGGGAGCTGTTTTTT.

This clone has just one count. The chain joins TRBV7-2 to TRBJ2-3, with D hard to call. The ends were cut back, 3 bases at V and 0 bases at J, with 10 bases in the middle. The CDR3 is 15 residues long. Germline V gene lookup returns CDR1 SGHTA and CDR2 FQGNSA. DNA for the CDR3: TGTGCCAGCAGCTTCAGTCGGGTTAGCACAGATACGCAGTATTTT. Amino acid sequence: CASSFSRVSTDTQYF.

The chain's CDR3 is CASNYGVGGGANVLTF. DNA for the CDR3: TGTGCCAGCAACTACGGGGTGGGAGGAGGGGCCAACGTCCTGACTTTC. The gene calls are TRBV6-6 and TRBJ2-6, with a tentative D call TRBD2 (6 bases). Germline CDR1 MNHNY, CDR2 SVGAGI (reference sequence). This CDR3 is 16 amino acids long. Trimming removed 7 bases at V and 4 bases at J, with 17 bases between.

The J gene is TRBJ1-1, the V gene TRBV4-2; perhaps TRBD1 as D (5 bases). Germline V gives CDR1 LGHNA, CDR2 YNFKEQ. Trimming took 0 bases from V and 1 from J, leaving 12 bases between them. The CDR3 is 16 residues long. CDR3 in DNA: TGTGCCAGCAGCCAAGATATGGTGGGGGAGAACACTGAAGCTTTCTTT. Translation: CASSQDMVGENTEAFF.

The V and J genes are TRBV28 and TRBJ2-7, with D perhaps matching TRBD2 (6 bases). The length of the CDR3 is 15 residues. In germline, CDR1 is MDHEN, CDR2 SYDVKM. V lost 2 bases and J 2 bases, leaving 13 bases between the germline ends. The CDR3, as DNA: TGTGCCAGCAGTTTAGGAGGGGCGGCTCCCTACGAGCAGTACTTC. This encodes CASSLGGAAPYEQYF.

Points on this clone: One end of the junction is discordant with germline, which a read error may explain. The chain joins TRBV14 to TRBJ1-1, with D hard to call. CDR3 size: 13 residues. From germline, CDR1 is SGHDN and CDR2 FVKESK. The CDR3 coding sequence is TGTGCCAGCAGGCAAGGGTCACGGACCGCATCTTTCTTT. Translating gives CASRQGSRTASFF.

This clone was seen a handful of times. CDR3 region: CASSSGRDQPQHF. CDR3 DNA sequence: TGTGCCAGCTCCTCAGGGCGGGATCAGCCCCAGCATTTT. The chain couples TRBV18 to TRBJ1-5, with D possibly matching TRBD1 (5 bases). This CDR3 is 13 amino acids long. V was pared by 6 bases and J by 5 bases, with 11 bases between. The germline CDR1 and CDR2 sequences are KGHSH and LQKENI.

This rearrangement joins TRBV7-9 to TRBJ2-1; 10 nucleotides agree with TRBD1. J gave up 7 bases and V 5 bases, and 11 bases lay outside the gene matches. Per germline, CDR1 SEHNR and CDR2 FQNEAQ (reference sequence). The length of the CDR3 is 16 residues. The CDR3 coding sequence is TGTGCCAGCAGCCCCGCCGGAGGGACAGGGGATAATGAGCAGTTCTTC. Translation gives CASSPAGGTGDNEQFF.

This clone was seen only a few times. Other DNA variants within this sample encode the same CDR3. The chain couples TRBV13 to TRBJ1-1, with TRBD1 matching over 10 bases. This CDR3 has 17 amino acids. Germline CDR1 is PRHDT and CDR2 is FYEKMQ (reference sequence). V was clipped by 4 bases and J by 4 bases; unmatched bases: 12. In nucleotides, the CDR3 is TGTGCCAGCAGCTCTAGCCGGGACAGGGGTTTGGTCACTGAAGCTTTCTTT. This encodes CASSSSRDRGLVTEAFF. Using reference TRBV13 and TRBJ1-1 for the parts outside the CDR3, the full variable domain is AAGVIQSPRHLIKEKRETATLKCYPIPRHDTVYWYQQGPGQDPQFLISFYEKMQSDKGSIPDRFSAQQFSDYHSELNMSSLELGDSALYFCASSSSRDRGLVTEAFFGQGTRLTVV.

The chain joins TRBV29-1 to TRBJ2-6; D is unresolved. Germline CDR1 reads SQVTM; CDR2 reads ANQGSEA. This CDR3 region has 16 residues. The V end lost 4 bases, the J end lost 1 base, and 14 bases lay between the germline ends. As DNA, the CDR3 is TGCAGCGTTGTGGGTGTCGGAGCTTCTGGGGCCAACGTCCTGACTTTC. Its protein product is CSVVGVGASGANVLTF.

The chain joins TRBV5-1 to TRBJ1-1, with D unresolved. CDR3 length: 16 amino acids. Between the trimmed V and J ends, which lost 5 bases and 4 bases, there was a span of 21 bases. Germline V lookup: CDR1 SGHRS, CDR2 YFSETQ. The DNA for the CDR3 is TGCGCCAGCAGAAACGGTCAGACCGGCGGGAGCACTGAAGCTTTCTTT. It is translated as CASRNGQTGGSTEAFF.

The V gene is TRBV7-9, the J gene TRBJ2-1; D remains unclear. There are 13 residues in the CDR3. V lost 1 base and J lost 8, with 9 bases in between. Looked up from germline, CDR1 is SEHNR and CDR2 is FQNEAQ (reference sequence). The CDR3 bases are TGTGCCAGCAGCTTAGTGGGGTTCCATGAGCAGTTCTTC. As protein: CASSLVGFHEQFF.

Only one count was recorded for this clone. This chain uses TRBV27 with TRBJ2-3, with 9 bases that match TRBD1. Germline V gene lookup returns CDR1 MNHEY and CDR2 SMNVEV (reference sequence). The CDR3 has 16 amino acids. The trim removed 5 bases at V and 5 bases at J, leaving 11 bases unmatched. The CDR3 spells CASSARDRVFIDTQYF. The DNA for the CDR3 is TGTGCCAGCAGTGCTCGGGACAGGGTTTTCATAGATACGCAGTATTTT.

The rearrangement links TRBV11-3 to TRBJ2-5, with TRBD2 matching 10 bases. The ends lost 5 bases at V and 5 bases at J; junction bases unmatched: 17. This CDR3 comprises 18 residues. CDR1 is SGHNT and CDR2 is YENEEA in the germline V gene. The CDR3 region is CASSLGLAGAPGRETQYF. As DNA, the CDR3 is TGTGCCAGCAGCCTGGGTCTAGCGGGGGCGCCAGGGAGGGAGACCCAGTACTTC.

The chain recombines TRBV19 with TRBJ1-1, with 9 bases that match TRBD1. Trimming at V came to 4 bases and at J to 2 bases, leaving 5 bases not matched to a gene. Germline V gene sequence: CDR1 LNHDA, CDR2 SQIVND (reference sequence). This CDR3 comprises 15 residues. CDR3 DNA sequence: TGTGCCAGTAGTAATAGGGACAGGGCAAACACTGAAGCTTTCTTT. It yields the protein CASSNRDRANTEAFF.

The J gene is TRBJ2-1, the V gene TRBV5-1; 12 bases are shared with TRBD2. The CDR3 length is 14 residues. CDR1 and CDR2 (germline): SGHRS, YFSETQ. V lost 4 bases to trimming and J lost 7 bases; unmatched junction nucleotides: 3. As DNA, the CDR3 is TGCGCCAGCAGCACAGGACTAGCGGGAAATGAGCAGTTCTTC. It encodes CASSTGLAGNEQFF.

The chain couples TRBV7-2 to TRBJ2-3; no firm D call. Germline lookup yields CDR1 SGHTA and CDR2 FQGNSA. The CDR3 consists of 16 residues. The V end lost 2 bases, the J end lost 2 bases, and 14 bases lay between the germline ends. The CDR3 loop reads CASSLMGTFYTDTQYF. CDR3 bases: TGTGCCAGCAGCTTAATGGGAACCTTTTACACAGATACGCAGTATTTT.

As to this clone: A read error may produce the germline difference seen at one junction end. The chain is built from TRBV7-7 and TRBJ2-3, with 9 bases matching TRBD2. This CDR3 comprises 14 residues. Germline loops: CDR1 SSHAT, CDR2 FNYEAQ (reference sequence). The CDR3 spells CASSPSGGKDTQYF. For the CDR3, the DNA is TGTGCTAGCAGCCCGAGCGGGGGGAAAGATACGCAGTATTTT.

In this sample, this clone is medium-sized. The CDR3, as DNA: TGTGCCAGCAGTGACAGCGGGGGGGCCACAGATACGCAGTATTTT. Translating gives CASSDSGGATDTQYF. This rearrangement joins TRBV6-4 to TRBJ2-3, with 10 bases identical to TRBD2. This CDR3 has 15 amino acids. Germline-derived CDR1 and CDR2 are MRHNA and SNTAGT. Trimming took 2 bases from V and 2 from J; bases not matched to a gene: 1.

The V and J genes are TRBV7-6 and TRBJ2-2; 7 bases match TRBD1. CDR3 length: 16 amino acids. The J segment lost 2 bases and the V segment lost 5 bases, leaving 8 bases of the junction unmatched. Germline V CDR1 and CDR2: SGHVS, FNYEAQ. The CDR3 spells CASSNRDSGNTGELFF. The CDR3 nucleotides read TGTGCCAGCAGCAACCGGGACAGTGGCAACACCGGGGAGCTGTTTTTT.

This chain uses TRBV25-1 with TRBJ1-1; D call uncertain. V shed 2 bases and J shed 3 bases, with 7 bases lying between them. CDR3 length: 13 amino acids. Germline lookup yields CDR1 MGHDK and CDR2 SYGVNS. CDR3 residues: CASSEPPDTEAFF. The CDR3 DNA reads as TGTGCCAGCAGTGAACCCCCGGACACTGAAGCTTTCTTT.

As to this clone: Other DNA variants within this sample encode the same CDR3. The chain carries TRBV5-1 and TRBJ2-7; the D call may be TRBD1 or TRBD2 (5 bases each). V lost 0 bases to trimming and J lost 4 bases, with 11 bases between them. Looked up from germline, CDR1 is SGHRS and CDR2 is YFSETQ. This CDR3 is built from 14 residues. The CDR3 loop reads CASSLDGGRYEQYF. For the CDR3, the DNA is TGCGCCAGCAGCTTGGATGGGGGTCGATACGAGCAGTACTTC.

This chain connects TRBV6-5 to TRBJ1-5; 12 nucleotides line up with TRBD1. The CDR3 has 15 amino acids. Germline V gene data show CDR1 as MNHEY and CDR2 as SVGAGI. The ends lost 4 bases at V and 4 bases at J; junction bases unmatched: 2. DNA of the CDR3: TGTGCCAGCAGTTCGGGACAGGGGGCGAATCAGCCCCAGCATTTT. This translates into CASSSGQGANQPQHF.

This clone has just a few counts. The chain carries TRBV6-1 and TRBJ1-2, with no clear D. Germline assignment: CDR1 MNHNS and CDR2 SASEGT. This CDR3 comprises 14 residues. Trimming shortened V by 1 base and J by 8 bases, and 14 bases separated the two germline ends. The CDR3 spells CASSEGPNYGGYTF. In DNA, the CDR3 is TGTGCCAGCAGTGAAGGGCCTAATTACGGGGGCTACACCTTC.

V usage is TRBV4-1 and J usage is TRBJ2-2, with D unresolved. CDR1 MGHRA and CDR2 YSYEKL come from the germline V gene. The length of the CDR3 is 14 residues. Trimming took 1 base from V and 3 from J, leaving 6 bases between them. CDR3 sequence: CASSQVGYTGELFF. As DNA, the CDR3 is TGCGCCAGCAGCCAAGTCGGATACACCGGGGAGCTGTTTTTT.

The genes are TRBV19 and TRBJ1-6, with D tentatively TRBD1 (5 bases). V was trimmed by 8 bases and J by 9 bases, leaving 11 bases between them. The CDR3 is 12 residues long. The V gene's germline CDR1 is LNHDA and CDR2 SQIVND (reference sequence). The CDR3: CASRDSFSPLHF. In DNA, the CDR3 is TGTGCCAGTCGAGACAGTTTTTCACCCCTCCACTTT.

The rearrangement links TRBV6-4 to TRBJ1-1; 7 bases map to TRBD1. V lost 5 bases to trimming and J lost 8 bases; unmatched junction nucleotides: 8. Germline CDR1 reads MRHNA; CDR2 reads SNTAGT. CDR3 length equals 13 residues. CDR3 coding DNA: TGTGCCAGCAGTACCCAGCGGGGACAGGAAGCTTTCTTT. The encoded protein is CASSTQRGQEAFF.